Below are 8 T cell receptor beta chains sequenced from a single sample in a study of STAT3 mutations in large granular lymphocyte leukemia. Findings and limits, study-wide: Every T-LGLL patient had at least one immunodominant TCRbeta clonotype.

These TCRs are of unknown antigen specificity. Assay: immunoSEQ multiplex PCR; the TCRdb copy retains only in-frame clones and omits some. The sample has about 2,600 clones; approximately 33% are singletons. The sequencing input was PBMCs. These receptors were taken from a human donor with T large granular lymphocyte leukemia. Some clones in this sample may be carry-over from other donors' samples.

The chain couples TRBV5-1 to TRBJ2-7, with TRBD2 matching over 8 bases. Per the germline V gene, CDR1 is SGHRS and CDR2 is YFSETQ. The V gene end was trimmed by 4 bases and the J gene end by 3 bases; junction bases not matched to a gene: 6. The length of the CDR3 is 14 residues. CDR3 DNA: TGCGCCAGCAGCCTTAGCGCGGGGGGCTACGAGCAGTACTTC. This codes for CASSLSAGGYEQYF. The entire variable domain, with the rest obtained from reference TRBV5-1 and TRBJ2-7, is as follows: KAGVTQTPRYLIKTRGQQVTLSCSPISGHRSVSWYQQTPGQGLQFLFEYFSETQRNKGNFPGRFSGRQFSNSRSEMNVSTLELGDSALYLCASSLSAGGYEQYFGPGTRLTVT.

The chain uses TRBV30 and TRBJ2-7, with D perhaps assigned TRBD1 or TRBD2 (5 bases each). V was shortened by 2 bases and J by 7 bases, with 18 bases between the two germline ends. The CDR3 extends over 14 amino acids. Germline values: CDR1 GTSNPN, CDR2 SVGIG (reference sequence). The CDR3 region has the DNA TGTGCCTGGAGTCCTTTTGGGGGAGTGGGGGAGCAGTACTTC. Translation gives CAWSPFGGVGEQYF. Drawing the rest from reference TRBV30 and TRBJ2-7, the complete variable domain is SQTIHQWPATLVQPVGSPLSLECTVEGTSNPNLYWYRQAAGRGLQLLFYSVGIGQISSEVPQNLSASRPQDRQFILSSKKLLLSDSGFYLCAWSPFGGVGEQYFGPGTRLTVT.

This clone was detected a few times. The rearrangement uses TRBV29-1 and TRBJ2-7; perhaps D is TRBD1 or TRBD2 (7 bases each). The CDR3 contains 13 residues. V was trimmed by 5 bases and J by 9 bases, leaving 20 bases between them. Germline V gene sequence: CDR1 SQVTM, CDR2 ANQGSEA. The CDR3 here is CSVWGEGAKGQYF. Here the CDR3 DNA reads TGCAGCGTTTGGGGGGAGGGGGCAAAGGGGCAGTACTTC.

The rearrangement joins TRBV7-9 to TRBJ1-4, with D unresolved. Germline lookup yields CDR1 SEHNR and CDR2 FQNEAQ (reference sequence). Trimming cost V 0 bases and J 4 bases, with 6 bases left between them. There are 14 residues in the CDR3. CDR3 coding DNA: TGTGCCAGCAGCTTAGCGGTCAGTAATGAAAAACTGTTTTTT. Translated: CASSLAVSNEKLFF.

This clone was seen only a few times. Here the CDR3 DNA reads TGTGCCTGGAGTCCTCGACCTCGGGATGAGCGTCAGCCCCAGCATTTT. Translated, it gives CAWSPRPRDERQPQHF. The rearrangement links TRBV30 to TRBJ1-5; D is ambiguous. There are 16 residues in the CDR3. With 2 bases removed from V and 6 bases from J, the gap between germline ends came to 20 bases. Looked up from germline, CDR1 is GTSNPN and CDR2 is SVGIG (reference sequence).

The V and J genes are TRBV18 and TRBJ2-7, with no clear D. Germline V gene data show CDR1 as KGHSH and CDR2 as LQKENI. The V and J ends lost 6 bases and 1 base respectively, with 13 bases between them. CDR3 length equals 14 residues. The CDR3: CASSLSGPSYEQYF. The CDR3 nucleotides read TGTGCCAGCTCCCTATCTGGGCCTTCCTACGAGCAGTACTTC.

This chain links TRBV4-1 with TRBJ1-2; D not resolved. The V and J ends lost 0 bases and 8 bases respectively, with 13 bases between them. CDR1 MGHRA and CDR2 YSYEKL come from the germline V gene. CDR3 size: 14 residues. DNA of the CDR3: TGCGCCAGCAGCCAAGATCTTTCCAGTCTCGGCTACACCTTC. The encoded protein is CASSQDLSSLGYTF.

This clone occurred a few times. This chain uses TRBV30 with TRBJ1-1; no firm D call. The length of the CDR3 is 12 residues. From germline, CDR1 is GTSNPN and CDR2 SVGIG (reference sequence). With 2 bases removed from V and 3 bases from J, the gap between germline ends came to 7 bases. CDR3 loop: CAWSLWYTEAFF. The CDR3, as DNA: TGTGCCTGGAGTCTATGGTACACTGAAGCTTTCTTT. Together with reference TRBV30 and TRBJ1-1, the CDR3 gives the full variable domain: SQTIHQWPATLVQPVGSPLSLECTVEGTSNPNLYWYRQAAGRGLQLLFYSVGIGQISSEVPQNLSASRPQDRQFILSSKKLLLSDSGFYLCAWSLWYTEAFFGQGTRLTVV.